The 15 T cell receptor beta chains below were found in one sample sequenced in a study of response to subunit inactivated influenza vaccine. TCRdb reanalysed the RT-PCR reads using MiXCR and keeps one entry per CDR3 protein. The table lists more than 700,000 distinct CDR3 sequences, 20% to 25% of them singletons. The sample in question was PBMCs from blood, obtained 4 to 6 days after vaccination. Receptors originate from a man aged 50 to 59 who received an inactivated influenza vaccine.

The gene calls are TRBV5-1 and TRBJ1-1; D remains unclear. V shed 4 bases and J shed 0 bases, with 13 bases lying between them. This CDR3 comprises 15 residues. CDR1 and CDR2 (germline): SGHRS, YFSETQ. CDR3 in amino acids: CASSPRTDLNTEAFF. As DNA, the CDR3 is TGCGCCAGCAGCCCGAGGACGGACTTGAACACTGAAGCTTTCTTT. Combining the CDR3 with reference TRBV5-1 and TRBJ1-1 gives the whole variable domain KAGVTQTPRYLIKTRGQQVTLSCSPISGHRSVSWYQQTPGQGLQFLFEYFSETQRNKGNFPGRFSGRQFSNSRSEMNVSTLELGDSALYLCASSPRTDLNTEAFFGQGTRLTVV.

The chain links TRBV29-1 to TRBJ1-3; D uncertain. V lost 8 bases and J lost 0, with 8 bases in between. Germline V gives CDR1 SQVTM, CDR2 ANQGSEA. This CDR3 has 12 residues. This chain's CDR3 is CSSVNSGNTIYF. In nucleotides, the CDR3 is TGCAGCTCAGTGAACTCTGGAAACACCATATATTTT.

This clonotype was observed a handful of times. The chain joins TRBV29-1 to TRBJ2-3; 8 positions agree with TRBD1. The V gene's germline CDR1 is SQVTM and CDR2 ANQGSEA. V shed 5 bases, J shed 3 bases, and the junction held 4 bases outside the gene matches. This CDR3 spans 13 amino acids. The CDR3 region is CSVRQGITDTQYF. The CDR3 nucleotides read TGCAGCGTTCGACAGGGGATAACAGATACGCAGTATTTT.

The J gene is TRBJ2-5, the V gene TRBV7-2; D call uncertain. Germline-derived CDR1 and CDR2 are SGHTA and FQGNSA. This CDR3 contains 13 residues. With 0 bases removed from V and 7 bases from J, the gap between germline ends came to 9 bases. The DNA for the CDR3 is TGTGCCAGCAGCTTAGCAGGAGAGAGGACCCAGTACTTC. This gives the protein CASSLAGERTQYF.

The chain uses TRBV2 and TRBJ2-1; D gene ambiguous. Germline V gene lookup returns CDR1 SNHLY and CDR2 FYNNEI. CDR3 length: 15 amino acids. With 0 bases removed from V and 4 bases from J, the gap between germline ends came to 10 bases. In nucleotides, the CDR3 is TGTGCCAGCAGTGAAGCGGACCAAGCTTACAATGAGCAGTTCTTC. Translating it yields CASSEADQAYNEQFF. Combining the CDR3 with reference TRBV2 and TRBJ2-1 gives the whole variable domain EPEVTQTPSHQVTQMGQEVILRCVPISNHLYFYWYRQILGQKVEFLVSFYNNEISEKSEIFDDQFSVERPDGSNFTLKIRSTKLEDSAMYFCASSEADQAYNEQFFGPGTRLTVL.

The CDR3 sequence: CASSWRDSGSYEQYF. Here the CDR3 DNA reads TGTGCCAGCAGTTGGCGGGATAGCGGGAGTTACGAGCAGTACTTC. V and J are TRBV6-5 and TRBJ2-7; 9 bases line up with TRBD2. Looked up from germline, CDR1 is MNHEY and CDR2 is SVGAGI. CDR3 size: 15 residues. The V segment lost 4 bases and the J segment 4 bases; nucleotides outside the gene matches: 8.

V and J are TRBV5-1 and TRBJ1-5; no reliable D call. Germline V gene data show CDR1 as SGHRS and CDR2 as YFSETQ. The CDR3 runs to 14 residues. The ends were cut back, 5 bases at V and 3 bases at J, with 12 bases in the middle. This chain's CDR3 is CASSPDHNNQPQHF. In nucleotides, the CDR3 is TGCGCCAGCAGTCCTGACCACAACAATCAGCCCCAGCATTTT.

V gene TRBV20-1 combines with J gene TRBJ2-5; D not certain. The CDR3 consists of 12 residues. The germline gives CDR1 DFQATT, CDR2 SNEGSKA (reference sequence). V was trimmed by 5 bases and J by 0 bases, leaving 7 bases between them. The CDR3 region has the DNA TGCAGTGCTCCAGTGTACCAAGAGACCCAGTACTTC. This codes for CSAPVYQETQYF.

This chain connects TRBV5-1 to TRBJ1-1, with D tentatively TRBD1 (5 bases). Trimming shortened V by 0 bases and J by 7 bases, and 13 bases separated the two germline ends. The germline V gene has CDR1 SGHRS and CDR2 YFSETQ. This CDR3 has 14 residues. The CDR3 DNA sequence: TGCGCCAGCAGCTTGGGGGGGAATGGAGGTGAAGCTTTCTTT. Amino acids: CASSLGGNGGEAFF.

The CDR3 DNA is TGCAGTGCTAGAAAGGGGAGCTATGGCTACACCTTC. It specifies CSARKGSYGYTF. This chain joins TRBV20-1 and TRBJ1-2; D may be TRBD1 (5 bases). The CDR3 extends over 12 amino acids. The V gene's germline CDR1 is DFQATT and CDR2 SNEGSKA (reference sequence). V gave up 2 bases and J gave up 4 bases, with 8 bases separating them.

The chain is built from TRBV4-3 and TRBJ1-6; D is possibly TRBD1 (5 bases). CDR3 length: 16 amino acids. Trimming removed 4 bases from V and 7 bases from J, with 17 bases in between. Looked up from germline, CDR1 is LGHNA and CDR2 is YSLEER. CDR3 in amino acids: CASSRGRRQGNSPLHF. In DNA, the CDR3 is TGCGCCAGCAGCCGCGGGAGGCGGCAGGGAAATTCACCCCTCCACTTT.

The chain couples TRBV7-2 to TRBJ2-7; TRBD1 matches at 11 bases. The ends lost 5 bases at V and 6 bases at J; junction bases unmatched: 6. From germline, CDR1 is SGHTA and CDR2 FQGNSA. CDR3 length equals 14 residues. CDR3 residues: CASSAGQGGGEQYF. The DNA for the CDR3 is TGTGCCAGCAGCGCGGGACAGGGGGGTGGCGAGCAGTACTTC.

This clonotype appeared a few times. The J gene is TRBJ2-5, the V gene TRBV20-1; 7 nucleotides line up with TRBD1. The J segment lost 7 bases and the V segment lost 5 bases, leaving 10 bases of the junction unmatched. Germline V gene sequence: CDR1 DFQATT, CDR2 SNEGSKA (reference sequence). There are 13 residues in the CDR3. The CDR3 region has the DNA TGCAGTGCTGCGACAGGGTCAGGTGTGACCCAGTACTTC. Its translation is CSAATGSGVTQYF.

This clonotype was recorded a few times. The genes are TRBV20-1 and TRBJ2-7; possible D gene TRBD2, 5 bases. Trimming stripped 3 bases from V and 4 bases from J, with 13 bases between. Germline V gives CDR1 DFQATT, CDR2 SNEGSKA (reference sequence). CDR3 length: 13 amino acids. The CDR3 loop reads CSASLSGTYEQYF. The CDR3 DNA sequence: TGCAGTGCTAGTTTGTCGGGAACTTACGAGCAGTACTTC.

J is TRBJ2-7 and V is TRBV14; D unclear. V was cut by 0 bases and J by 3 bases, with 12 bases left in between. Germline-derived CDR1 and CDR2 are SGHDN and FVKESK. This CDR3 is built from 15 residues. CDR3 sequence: CASSQDRARDYEQYF. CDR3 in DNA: TGTGCCAGCAGCCAAGATCGCGCCCGAGACTACGAGCAGTACTTC.